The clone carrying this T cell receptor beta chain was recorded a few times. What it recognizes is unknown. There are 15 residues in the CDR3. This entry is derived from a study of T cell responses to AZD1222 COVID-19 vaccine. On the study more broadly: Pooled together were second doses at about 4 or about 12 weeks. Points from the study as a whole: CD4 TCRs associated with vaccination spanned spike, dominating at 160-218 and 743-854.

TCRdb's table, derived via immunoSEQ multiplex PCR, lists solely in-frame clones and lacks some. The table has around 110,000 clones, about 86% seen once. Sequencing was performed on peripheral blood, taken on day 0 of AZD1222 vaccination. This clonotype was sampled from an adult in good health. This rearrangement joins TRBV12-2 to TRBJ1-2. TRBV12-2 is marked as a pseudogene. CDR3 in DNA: TGTGCAAGTCGCCCGGCCCTGGGGGTATACTATGGCTACACCTTC. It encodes CASRPALGVYYGYTF.